This T cell receptor beta chain was profiled in a study of blood T cells in healthy people across ages. A second 7 to 11 cycle PCR used barcoded and J-beta primers. TCRdb reprocessed the 5' RACE reads with MiXCR, giving one entry per CDR3 protein. This table holds roughly 2 million distinct CDR3 sequences, around half found once. This CDR3 comprises 16 residues. Germline loops: CDR1 MNHEY, CDR2 SVGEGT. The chain has TRBV6-2 or TRBV6-3 and TRBJ2-7, with 9 bases fitting TRBD1. With the DNA end fitting TRBJ2-5 better, the J assignment may be wrong. The TCR originated in a woman between 40 and 50 years old in good health. Sequencing used blood. The CDR3 protein is CASSYGTGYAPATQYF. CDR3 DNA sequence: TGTGCCAGCAGTTACGGGACAGGGTACGCCCCGGCGACCCAGTACTTC.